This T cell receptor (beta chain) was found in a study of cytomegalovirus exposure and HLA in healthy donors. At the level of the study: The platform used for the 120 validation repertoires matched that of the approximately 670 first-cohort repertoires, a later analysis reported. Findings of the study overall: Subsequent analysis found a tendency for first-cohort TCR clusters to co-occur within the 120 validation repertoires. Rarity held for most TCR sequences, but there were some public TCRs that occurred in many donors.

Libraries were prepared by immunoSEQ multiplex PCR; TCRdb keeps only in-frame clonotypes and omits some of them. Altogether under 95,000 clones are present, 94% being singletons, with the ten largest covering roughly 2%. Notes on this clone: Its specificity is unknown.

Looked up from germline, CDR1 is MDHEN and CDR2 is SYDVKM. The CDR3 is 15 residues long. Germline trimming cut 2 bases from V and 7 bases from J; bases unmatched to any gene: 6. Input material: PBMCs. The chain employs TRBV28 and TRBJ2-7, with 12 nucleotides matching TRBD2. This TCR was recovered from a young woman in good health and CMV-seronegative. The CDR3 region is CASSLLAGGRGEQYF. The CDR3, as DNA: TGTGCCAGCAGTTTACTAGCGGGAGGGAGGGGGGAGCAGTACTTC.